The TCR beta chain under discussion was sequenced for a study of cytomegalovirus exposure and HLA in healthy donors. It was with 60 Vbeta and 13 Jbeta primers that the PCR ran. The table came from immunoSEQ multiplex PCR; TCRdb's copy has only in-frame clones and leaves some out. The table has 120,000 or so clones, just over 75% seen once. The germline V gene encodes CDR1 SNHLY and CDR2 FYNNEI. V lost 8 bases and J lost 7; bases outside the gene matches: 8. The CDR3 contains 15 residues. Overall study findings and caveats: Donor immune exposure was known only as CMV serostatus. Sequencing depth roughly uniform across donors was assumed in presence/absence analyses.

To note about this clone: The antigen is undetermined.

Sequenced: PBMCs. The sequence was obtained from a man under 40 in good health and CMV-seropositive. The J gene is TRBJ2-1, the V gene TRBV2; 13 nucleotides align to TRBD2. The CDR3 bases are TGTGCCAGCGGCTCGGGACTAGCGGGGAGGAATGAGCAGTTCTTC. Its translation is CASGSGLAGRNEQFF.